The 19 T cell receptor beta chains reported below all come from one sample, sequenced in a study of OX40 agonist ivuxolimab in advanced cancers. Sequencing was performed with immunoSEQ multiplex PCR; in TCRdb, only in-frame clones are kept and a portion is missing. The sample has 80,000 to 100,000 clones, 80% to 90% seen once. The sequenced sample was CD4+ or CD8+ T cells sorted from blood, obtained in a trial of the OX40 agonist ivuxolimab. These receptors were taken from an adult with an advanced solid tumor such as melanoma, head and neck, liver or kidney cancer.

The chain links TRBV7-2 to TRBJ2-5; unclear D gene. The V end lost 4 bases, the J end lost 1 base, and 7 bases lay between the germline ends. This CDR3 has 13 residues. Germline V gene lookup returns CDR1 SGHTA and CDR2 FQGNSA. The CDR3: CASSSTVQETQYF. The CDR3 DNA follows: TGTGCCAGCAGCTCAACAGTCCAAGAGACCCAGTACTTC. Full variable domain (missing parts from reference TRBV7-2 and TRBJ2-5): GAGVSQSPSNKVTEKGKDVELRCDPISGHTALYWYRQSLGQGLEFLIYFQGNSAPDKSGLPSDRFSAERTGGSVSTLTIQRTQQEDSAVYLCASSSTVQETQYFGPGTRLLVL.

This chain joins TRBV7-9 and TRBJ2-5; 7 nucleotides agree with TRBD1. This CDR3 has 16 residues. The V and J ends lost 5 bases and 1 base, in that order; junction bases with no gene match: 10. The V gene's germline CDR1 is SEHNR and CDR2 FQNEAQ (reference sequence). CDR3: CASSPTGTASQETQYF. CDR3 DNA sequence: TGTGCCAGCAGCCCGACCGGGACAGCGAGCCAAGAGACCCAGTACTTC.

The chain has TRBV5-6 and TRBJ2-3, with unresolved D. Germline-derived CDR1 and CDR2 are SGHDT and YYEEEE. This CDR3 has 12 amino acids. V was clipped by 1 base and J by 3 bases, with 3 bases between them. CDR3 sequence: CASSLFTDTQYF. The CDR3 DNA follows: TGTGCCAGCAGCTTGTTTACAGATACGCAGTATTTT.

As for this clone: This sample includes further DNA sequences coding for the same CDR3. This chain uses TRBV18 with TRBJ2-3; D is unclear. The ends were cut back, 3 bases at V and 0 bases at J, with 1 base in the middle. The CDR3 is made up of 12 amino acids. Germline V gives CDR1 KGHSH, CDR2 LQKENI. This CDR3 is CASSPSTDTQYF. In DNA, the CDR3 is TGTGCCAGCTCACCGAGCACAGATACGCAGTATTTT.

The chain combines TRBV5-1 with TRBJ2-6, with 8 bases matching TRBD1. Germline V CDR1 and CDR2: SGHRS, YFSETQ. The V gene end was trimmed by 0 bases and the J gene end by 1 base; junction bases not matched to a gene: 6. The CDR3 has 18 residues. The CDR3 here is CASSLDWTGSSGANVLTF. In DNA, the CDR3 is TGCGCCAGCAGCTTGGACTGGACAGGGAGTTCTGGGGCCAACGTCCTGACTTTC.

The chain carries TRBV10-3 and TRBJ1-1, with TRBD1 as a possible D gene (5 bases). CDR1 and CDR2 (germline): ENHRY, SYGVKD. With 6 bases removed from V and 1 base from J, the gap between germline ends came to 9 bases. The CDR3 has 13 amino acids. The CDR3 loop reads CAIRGRSNTEAFF. CDR3 coding DNA: TGTGCCATCAGGGGACGGTCGAACACTGAAGCTTTCTTT.

This chain connects TRBV7-9 to TRBJ1-1; TRBD1 matches 7 bases. The junction had 8 bases not matched to a gene; V was cut back by 7 bases and J by 0 bases. This CDR3 has 15 residues. CDR1 and CDR2 (germline): SEHNR, FQNEAQ (reference sequence). Here the CDR3 DNA reads TGTGCCAGCACGGACAGGTCTATCATGAACACTGAAGCTTTCTTT. Translating gives CASTDRSIMNTEAFF.

This sequence joins TRBV18 and TRBJ2-3; D is undetermined. The CDR3 loop spans 14 amino acids. Germline CDR1 reads KGHSH; CDR2 reads LQKENI. The V gene lost 4 bases and the J gene lost 2 bases, with 10 bases spanning the gap. CDR3 region: CASSLGIATDTQYF. Written as DNA, the CDR3 is TGTGCCAGCTCACTCGGAATAGCCACAGATACGCAGTATTTT.

V usage is TRBV6-1 and J usage is TRBJ2-1, with D perhaps matching TRBD1 (5 bases). The CDR3 is made up of 15 amino acids. Germline values: CDR1 MNHNS, CDR2 SASEGT. Trimming cost V 8 bases and J 9 bases, with 23 bases left between them. The CDR3: CASLSMGAGLSEQFF. DNA of the CDR3: TGTGCCAGCTTATCAATGGGTGCAGGGCTGAGTGAGCAGTTCTTC.

This chain connects TRBV7-6 to TRBJ2-5; 13 nucleotides align to TRBD2. V was clipped by 4 bases and J by 9 bases; unmatched bases: 8. The CDR3 totals 15 residues. Looked up from germline, CDR1 is SGHVS and CDR2 is FNYEAQ. The CDR3 sequence: CASSSTSGGARAQYF. DNA for the CDR3: TGTGCCAGCAGCTCCACTAGCGGGGGGGCTCGGGCCCAGTACTTC.

V usage is TRBV28 and J usage is TRBJ2-7; D call uncertain. Germline V gives CDR1 MDHEN, CDR2 SYDVKM. V lost 9 bases to trimming and J lost 6 bases, with 15 bases between them. This CDR3 comprises 12 residues. The CDR3 bases are TGTGCCAGTATTTCTCCTTTCGGCGAGCAGTACTTC. Amino acids: CASISPFGEQYF.

This clone was found once. The V gene is TRBV30, the J gene TRBJ1-5; D not resolved. The CDR3 has 13 amino acids. Per the germline V gene, CDR1 is GTSNPN and CDR2 is SVGIG (reference sequence). Trimming removed 1 base at V and 9 bases at J, with 13 bases between. As DNA, the CDR3 is TGTGCCTGGAGTGAATCTCTCCACAGGCCCCAGCATTTT. It encodes CAWSESLHRPQHF.

Remarks on this clone: This sample includes further DNA sequences coding for the same CDR3. This rearrangement joins TRBV5-1 to TRBJ2-3, with 8 bases aligning to TRBD1. The CDR3 extends over 15 amino acids. The germline V gene has CDR1 SGHRS and CDR2 YFSETQ. Unmatched junction bases numbered 4, after V lost 3 bases and J lost 1 base. The CDR3 coding sequence is TGCGCCAGCAGCTCTCTGGGACAGGGCACAGATACGCAGTATTTT. Translating gives CASSSLGQGTDTQYF.

A few counts support this clone. The chain joins TRBV21-1 to TRBJ2-4; TRBD2 was called by the table and not checked on the DNA. TRBV21-1 is given as a pseudogene. This CDR3 comprises 16 residues. The CDR3 region has the DNA TGTGCCAGCAGCGGGGAGGGAGGGTTAATGCCCTTTGTTCAGTACTTC. Translating gives CASSGEGGLMPFVQYF.

The V and J genes are TRBV9 and TRBJ2-1; a possible D gene is TRBD1 (6 bases). V lost 3 bases, J lost 4 bases, and 14 bases lay in between. This CDR3 has 15 residues. Looked up from germline, CDR1 is SGDLS and CDR2 is YYNGEE. The CDR3 spells CASSAKPGHYNEQFF. The CDR3 region has the DNA TGTGCCAGCAGCGCTAAGCCGGGACATTACAATGAGCAGTTCTTC.

The chain employs TRBV28 and TRBJ1-2, with a tentative D call TRBD1 (5 bases). CDR3 length equals 12 residues. Germline-derived CDR1 and CDR2 are MDHEN and SYDVKM. The V and J ends lost 10 bases and 6 bases respectively, with 15 bases between them. The CDR3 reads CAIISEGDGYTF. CDR3 sequence (DNA): TGTGCCATCATATCGGAAGGGGATGGCTACACCTTC.

The rearrangement uses TRBV28 and TRBJ1-2, with TRBD1 matching 9 bases. V lost 3 bases and J lost 3; bases outside the gene matches: 2. The CDR3 consists of 14 residues. Germline values: CDR1 MDHEN, CDR2 SYDVKM. The CDR3 loop is CASSLGQGDYGYTF. In DNA, the CDR3 is TGTGCCAGCAGTTTGGGACAGGGAGACTATGGCTACACCTTC.

This chain connects TRBV10-3 to TRBJ1-2, with D perhaps matching TRBD1 (5 bases). CDR3 size: 14 residues. Trimming cost V 3 bases and J 2 bases, with 10 bases left between them. Germline V gene data show CDR1 as ENHRY and CDR2 as SYGVKD. The CDR3 DNA sequence: TGTGCCATCAGTGATTTAGGGGCGAACTATGGCTACACCTTC. This codes for CAISDLGANYGYTF.

The chain joins TRBV7-2 to TRBJ1-5; 7 bases map to TRBD1. V lost 5 bases to trimming and J lost 5 bases; unmatched junction nucleotides: 9. The V gene's germline CDR1 is SGHTA and CDR2 FQGNSA. This CDR3 region has 15 residues. This CDR3 is CASSTRQGGHQPQHF. CDR3 coding DNA: TGTGCCAGCAGCACCCGACAGGGAGGGCATCAGCCCCAGCATTTT.